What follows is one TCR beta chain and its context. Its cognate antigen is unknown. Regarding treatment: around 19 received Ad26.COV2.S at low or high dose, single or two shots; 5 received placebo; per-sample allocation not given. Sampling occurred on day 63 after the first vaccine or placebo injection. An Ad26 vector expressing Wuhan-strain SARS-CoV-2 spike served as the vaccine. TCRdb keeps only in-frame clones here, not all; method: immunoSEQ multiplex PCR. This table holds over 200,000 clones, 70% to 90% found once. This sample is drawn from a study of Ad26.COV2.S vaccination and SARS-CoV-2 variants. The study, taken as a whole, reports: Vaccine and placebo groups showed comparable non-spike TCR breadth.

Germline V gene lookup returns CDR1 SGHTS and CDR2 YDEGEE. Trimming removed 0 bases at V and 12 bases at J, with 12 bases between. This CDR3 comprises 12 residues. This specimen consisted of peripheral blood, obtained in a trial of Ad26.COV2.S vaccine versus placebo. This clonotype was sampled from a person between 18 and 59 years old who received the Ad26.COV2.S COVID-19 vaccine or a placebo. The chain carries TRBV5-8 and TRBJ1-2; D unresolved. CDR3 coding DNA: TGTGCCAGCAGCTTGGGGCCCCAGAATGACACCTTC. Encoded protein: CASSLGPQNDTF.